Shown below are 14 T cell receptor beta chains from a single sample sequenced in a study of OX40 agonist ivuxolimab in advanced cancers. The table came from immunoSEQ multiplex PCR; TCRdb's copy has only in-frame clones and leaves some out. The sample includes approximately 82,000 clones, about 85% of them seen just once. Material: CD4+ or CD8+ T cells sorted from blood, obtained in a trial of the OX40 agonist ivuxolimab. The receptors come from an adult with an advanced solid tumor such as melanoma, head and neck, liver or kidney cancer.

The chain is built from TRBV6-1 and TRBJ1-4; D remains unclear. CDR3 length equals 12 residues. Germline assignment: CDR1 MNHNS and CDR2 SASEGT. Trimming stripped 4 bases from V and 10 bases from J, with 10 bases between. CDR3 sequence reads: CASSALRGKLFF. As DNA, the CDR3 is TGTGCCAGCAGTGCCCTTCGGGGAAAACTGTTTTTT.

J is TRBJ1-5 and V is TRBV6-5, with TRBD1 as a possible D gene (5 bases). CDR3 size: 15 residues. The germline gives CDR1 MNHEY, CDR2 SVGAGI. V was shortened by 2 bases and J by 2 bases, with 10 bases between the two germline ends. CDR3 sequence (DNA): TGTGCCAGCAGTTACCAGGGTTTCGGCAATCAGCCCCAGCATTTT. Its translation is CASSYQGFGNQPQHF.

The CDR3 loop is CASSTQGGTQYF. The CDR3 nucleotides are TGTGCCAGTAGTACACAGGGAGGTACGCAGTATTTT. The chain is built from TRBV19 and TRBJ2-3; D is possibly TRBD1 or TRBD2 (6 bases each). CDR3 length: 12 amino acids. V lost 4 bases and J 8 bases, leaving 10 bases between the germline ends. The germline gives CDR1 LNHDA, CDR2 SQIVND (reference sequence). The full variable domain, rest sourced from reference TRBV19 and TRBJ2-3, is DGGITQSPKYLFRKEGQNVTLSCEQNLNHDAMYWYRQDPGQGLRLIYYSQIVNDFQKGDIAEGYSVSREKKESFPLTVTSAQKNPTAFYLCASSTQGGTQYFGPGTRLTVL.

The chain carries TRBV23-1 and TRBJ2-2, with D unresolved. TRBV23-1 is flagged as an ORF with uncertain function. There are 15 residues in the CDR3. Trimming cost V 1 base and J 3 bases, with 9 bases left between them. In DNA form, the CDR3 reads TGCGCCAGCAGTCAATGCAGAGCCTACACCGGGGAGCTGTTTTTT. This sequence encodes CASSQCRAYTGELFF.

V gene TRBV6-1 combines with J gene TRBJ1-1; D may be TRBD1 (5 bases). Germline V CDR1 and CDR2: MNHNS, SASEGT. This CDR3 has 14 amino acids. V lost 5 bases and J lost 3, with 13 bases in between. The CDR3 reads CASSLNPRDTEAFF. CDR3 in DNA: TGTGCCAGCAGTTTGAACCCCAGGGACACTGAAGCTTTCTTT.

This clone was observed a few times. The CDR3 here is CASRPLMDRGNYGYTF. DNA of the CDR3: TGTGCCAGCAGACCCCTGATGGACAGGGGTAACTATGGCTACACCTTC. The chain has TRBV27 and TRBJ1-2; 9 bases fit TRBD1. V trimming: 6 bases; J trimming: 1 base; junction bases outside the gene matches: 9. This CDR3 comprises 16 residues. Germline lookup yields CDR1 MNHEY and CDR2 SMNVEV (reference sequence).

The chain couples TRBV28 to TRBJ1-2; TRBD1 matches at 7 bases. V shed 4 bases, J shed 0 bases, and the junction held 5 bases outside the gene matches. Germline CDR1 is MDHEN and CDR2 is SYDVKM. This CDR3 is built from 15 residues. CDR3 sequence reads: CASSSGGTPNYGYTF. CDR3 nucleotides: TGTGCCAGCAGTTCAGGGGGGACGCCTAACTATGGCTACACCTTC.

V is TRBV7-3 and J is TRBJ1-2; perhaps TRBD1 as D (5 bases). Trimming stripped 2 bases from V and 6 bases from J, with 16 bases between. Germline V gives CDR1 SGHTA, CDR2 FQGTGA. The CDR3 runs to 15 residues. CDR3 in amino acids: CASSLGAGEGHGYTF. CDR3 DNA sequence: TGTGCCAGCAGCTTAGGGGCCGGGGAAGGACATGGCTACACCTTC.

This chain connects TRBV7-6 to TRBJ2-1; tentatively, D is TRBD1 or TRBD2 (5 bases each). Trimming cost V 1 base and J 4 bases, with 20 bases left between them. This CDR3 region has 18 residues. Germline V lookup: CDR1 SGHVS, CDR2 FNYEAQ. The chain's CDR3 is CASSLGFRGQGKYNEQFF. The DNA for the CDR3 is TGTGCCAGCAGCTTAGGTTTTAGAGGGCAGGGCAAATACAATGAGCAGTTCTTC.

In its sample, this clone was seen once. The rearrangement links TRBV19 to TRBJ1-3; the match to TRBD1 covers 7 bases. The trim removed 5 bases at V and 2 bases at J, leaving 6 bases unmatched. This CDR3 region has 15 residues. The V gene's germline CDR1 is LNHDA and CDR2 SQIVND (reference sequence). CDR3 coding DNA: TGTGCCAGTAGTGAACCAGGACAGGCTGGAAACACCATATATTTT. Translation gives CASSEPGQAGNTIYF.

The rearrangement links TRBV9 to TRBJ1-4; D call uncertain. The germline V gene encodes CDR1 SGDLS and CDR2 YYNGEE. The CDR3 runs to 16 residues. V was pared by 3 bases and J by 4 bases, with 16 bases between. The CDR3 DNA is TGTGCCAGCAGCGCCGGAGTTGAGGCTCGTAATGAAAAACTGTTTTTT. As protein: CASSAGVEARNEKLFF.

The genes are TRBV19 and TRBJ2-3, with TRBD1 identical over 9 bases. This CDR3 is 15 amino acids long. The ends lost 8 bases at V and 5 bases at J; junction bases unmatched: 11. Germline values: CDR1 LNHDA, CDR2 SQIVND (reference sequence). The CDR3 loop reads CASGTGTGIGDTQYF. In DNA, the CDR3 is TGTGCCAGTGGAACCGGGACAGGGATCGGAGATACGCAGTATTTT.

The V gene is TRBV7-2, the J gene TRBJ2-7; the D gene is possibly TRBD2 (5 bases). Trimming removed 2 bases at V and 4 bases at J, with 12 bases between. The CDR3 has 14 amino acids. Germline V lookup: CDR1 SGHTA, CDR2 FQGNSA. This CDR3 is CASSLRGSGYEQYF. The CDR3 DNA follows: TGTGCCAGCAGCTTACGAGGGAGTGGGTACGAGCAGTACTTC. The full variable domain, rest sourced from reference TRBV7-2 and TRBJ2-7, is GAGVSQSPSNKVTEKGKDVELRCDPISGHTALYWYRQSLGQGLEFLIYFQGNSAPDKSGLPSDRFSAERTGGSVSTLTIQRTQQEDSAVYLCASSLRGSGYEQYFGPGTRLTVT.

The rearrangement links TRBV5-1 to TRBJ2-3; 9 nucleotides line up with TRBD2. Germline loops: CDR1 SGHRS, CDR2 YFSETQ. V shed 4 bases and J 2 bases; nucleotides not matched to a gene: 2. This CDR3 is built from 14 residues. The CDR3 region is CASSRGGDTDTQYF. CDR3 nucleotides: TGCGCCAGCAGCCGCGGGGGGGACACAGATACGCAGTATTTT.